The rows below give T cell receptor beta chains drawn from one sample of a study of vaccination effects on CD4 cells after COVID-19. These receptors lack a known antigen. TCRdb keeps only in-frame clones here, not all; method: immunoSEQ multiplex PCR. The data contain 50,000 to 65,000 clones, about three quarters of them singletons. Source: CD4+ T cells from PBMCs cultured with HCoV-229E spike peptides, taken after COVID-19 vaccination. The receptor set was obtained from a human donor who received a COVID-19 vaccine. Both conserved end residues are part of each CDR3. D genes are given only for firm matches. Clone size appears in some rows only: once, few, many, or a class for an expanded clone.

size	D	J	V	DNA	CDR3
-	TRBD2	TRBJ2-2	TRBV7-6	TGTGCCAGCAGCTTAGGCACACCGGGGGGGCCTTCCGGGGAGCTGTTTTTT	CASSLGTPGGPSGELFF
-	TRBD1	TRBJ2-2	TRBV7-9	TGTGCCAGCAGCCGCGTCTCAATGAGGACAGGGGAAACCGGGGAGCTGTTTTTT	CASSRVSMRTGETGELFF
few	-	TRBJ2-2	TRBV10-1	TGCGCCAGCAGTCTGGGTGGGGCCACCGGGGAGCTGTTTTTT	CASSLGGATGELFF
once	-	TRBJ1-6	TRBV9	TGTGCCAGCAGCCCCTCCGGCAGGGAGGGTTCACCCCTCCACTTT	CASSPSGREGSPLHF
-	TRBD1	TRBJ2-3	TRBV7-3	TGTGCCAGCAGCTTTGGGACAGGGTCACAAACGCAGTATTTT	CASSFGTGSQTQYF
-	-	TRBJ2-3	TRBV2	TGTGCCAGCAGTGAACGGCAGGGGGGTTCATATACGCAGTATTTT	CASSERQGGSYTQYF
-	-	TRBJ2-5	TRBV25-1	TGTGCCAGCAGTGACTTCATCGAGACCCAGTACTTC	CASSDFIETQYF
few	TRBD1	TRBJ1-6	TRBV19	TGTGCCAGTAGTAGCGGCTGGGGGACAGGGAATTCACCCCTCCACTTT	CASSSGWGTGNSPLHF
few	TRBD1	TRBJ2-2	TRBV2	TGTGCCAGCGGAACAGGGGAGAACACCGGGGAGCTGTTTTTT	CASGTGENTGELFF
-	-	TRBJ1-4	TRBV30	TGTGCCTGGAGTGTACTGGGGGGCACTAATGAAAAACTGTTTTTT	CAWSVLGGTNEKLFF
-	TRBD1	TRBJ1-4	TRBV5-1	TGCGCCAGCAGCAGCTGGGGGCCCCGTAGGACAGGGGGCGCAGCTAATGAAAAACTGTTTTTT	CASSSWGPRRTGGAANEKLFF
-	-	TRBJ1-2	TRBV20-1	TGCAGTGCTAGTTCCGGGAACTATGGCTACACCTTC	CSASSGNYGYTF
-	-	TRBJ2-1	TRBV10-3	TGTGCCATCAGTGAGTACCGGGAGCAGTTCTTC	CAISEYREQFF
-	TRBD1	TRBJ1-2	TRBV5-5	TGTGCCAGCAGCTTGGTCCCGGCAGGGGGCGGCTATGGCTACACCTTC	CASSLVPAGGGYGYTF
-	TRBD2	TRBJ2-5	TRBV9	TGTGCCAGCAGCTCAGGACTAGAGGAGACCCAGTACTTC	CASSSGLEETQYF
-	TRBD1	TRBJ2-5	TRBV30	TGTGCCTGGGGGAGAGGGGGCAGCCAAGAGACCCAGTACTTC	CAWGRGGSQETQYF
-	-	TRBJ1-2	TRBV28	TGTGCCAGCAGACGAGACAGAAACTATGGCTACACCTTC	CASRRDRNYGYTF
-	-	TRBJ1-2	TRBV6-5	TGTGCCAGCCGGGCCGGGACAAATTCCGGGTATGGCTACACCTTC	CASRAGTNSGYGYTF
-	-	TRBJ2-5	TRBV5-1	TGCGCCAGCAGCCCTAGGACCTCTCAAGAGACCCAGTACTTC	CASSPRTSQETQYF
once	-	TRBJ2-1	TRBV5-5	TGTGCCAGCAGCTGGGGCGTCAATGAGCAGTTCTTC	CASSWGVNEQFF
-	TRBD2	TRBJ2-1	TRBV6-1	TGTGCCAGCAGTGTGGAGGGGGGACTAGCGTACAATGAGCAGTTCTTC	CASSVEGGLAYNEQFF
-	-	TRBJ1-1	TRBV10-1	TGCGCCAGCAGTGATCTCGACCGGACTGAAGCTTTCTTT	CASSDLDRTEAFF
few	TRBD1	TRBJ1-2	TRBV28	TGTGCCAGCAGTCAGAGGGACAGTACACTGGGCTACACCTTC	CASSQRDSTLGYTF
-	TRBD1	TRBJ1-2	TRBV5-1	TGCGCCAGCAGCTTGGTCGGGACAGGGGTCGTCTATGGCTACACCTTC	CASSLVGTGVVYGYTF
-	-	TRBJ2-3	TRBV29-1	TGCAGCGTAGGGCCTGATACGCAGTATTTT	CSVGPDTQYF
-	-	TRBJ1-2	TRBV28	TGTGCCAGCAGTTCCCCTGGCAGCCTCGATGGCTACACCTTC	CASSSPGSLDGYTF
-	TRBD1	TRBJ1-1	TRBV7-3	TGTGCCAGCAGTATTACAGGGGCCGGTACTGAAGCTTTCTTT	CASSITGAGTEAFF
-	-	TRBJ1-4	TRBV6-5	TGTGCCAGCGCGAGAAAACGGGATGAAAAACTGTTTTTT	CASARKRDEKLFF
-	-	TRBJ1-5	TRBV7-2	TGTGCCAGCAGCTTAGAATATCAGCCCCAGCATTTT	CASSLEYQPQHF
once	TRBD1	TRBJ1-5	TRBV14	TGTGCCAGCAGCCACACCAGGGGGGCAGACAATCAGCCCCAGCATTTT	CASSHTRGADNQPQHF
-	-	TRBJ1-1	TRBV11-2	TGTGCCAGCAGCCGTAGGGCAGTGAACACTGAAGCTTTCTTT	CASSRRAVNTEAFF
-	-	TRBJ2-6	TRBV5-4	TGTGCCAGCAGCTTGGACTACTCTGGGGCCAACGTCCTGACTTTC	CASSLDYSGANVLTF
-	-	TRBJ1-4	TRBV5-1	TGCGCCAGCAGCTTTGCAGATCCAACTAATGAAAAACTGTTTTTT	CASSFADPTNEKLFF
-	-	TRBJ2-4	TRBV27	TGTGCCAGCAGTTTAGGCGGCCCCAATTTCAAAAACATTCAGTACTTC	CASSLGGPNFKNIQYF
-	-	TRBJ1-2	TRBV24-1	TGTGCCACCAGTGATTTCCAAGATGGCTACACCTTC	CATSDFQDGYTF
-	-	TRBJ2-1	TRBV5-1	TGCGCCAGCAGCTTGGGGGGGAGCTCCTACAATGAGCAGTTCTTC	CASSLGGSSYNEQFF
-	-	TRBJ1-1	TRBV5-5	TGTGCCAGCAGCTTCGGGCCCTCCCTCCGCTCAAATGAAGCTTTCTTT	CASSFGPSLRSNEAFF
-	TRBD1	TRBJ1-1	TRBV6-5	TGTGCCAGCAGAAGGGACAGCCTGAACACTGAAGCTTTCTTT	CASRRDSLNTEAFF
few	TRBD1	TRBJ1-1	TRBV5-8	TGTGCCAGTCCCGCACCCCCGGGACAGTCGAACACTGAAGCTTTCTTT	CASPAPPGQSNTEAFF
-	-	TRBJ1-6	TRBV24-1	TGTGCCACCAGTGATATAGACATAGGACTCAAATATAATTCACCCCTCCACTTT	CATSDIDIGLKYNSPLHF
-	TRBD1	TRBJ1-6	TRBV2	TGTGCCAGCAGTGGACAGGGGACGGGAGGGTCACCCCTCCACTTT	CASSGQGTGGSPLHF
few	TRBD2	TRBJ2-5	TRBV5-1	TGCGCCAGCAGCAACAAGGGACTAGACCAAGAGACCCAGTACTTC	CASSNKGLDQETQYF
-	-	TRBJ1-3	TRBV6-6	TGTGCCAGCTTTAACTCGGGATCCGGAAACACCATATATTTT	CASFNSGSGNTIYF
-	-	TRBJ1-2	TRBV2	TGTGCCAGCTGCAGGCTTTATGGCTACACCTTC	CASCRLYGYTF